Listed here is a single TCR beta chain. What it binds is not known. The data stem from a study of identical twins. General study findings and limits: Among monozygotic twins, out-of-frame TCR alpha sharing exceeded what models predicted. Shared out-of-frame alpha sequences (those common to twins) showed excess low generation probability. Insertions ran lower in abundant cord blood beta clonotypes, though not in memory repertoires.

The trim removed 6 bases at V and 5 bases at J, leaving 12 bases unmatched. This CDR3 is built from 17 residues. Germline V CDR1 and CDR2: SEHNR, FQNEAQ (reference sequence). TCRdb re-called the 5' RACE reads through MiXCR, storing one row per CDR3 protein. The sample contains approximately 700,000 distinct CDR3 sequences, around 6% of which appear only once. The TCR sequence derives from a man aged 18 to 29 in good health. The V and J genes are TRBV7-9 and TRBJ2-1, with 11 bases identical to TRBD2. The specimen sequenced was naive T cells sorted from blood. This CDR3 is CASRPYRLAGPNNEQFF. In DNA, the CDR3 is TGTGCCAGCAGACCCTATAGACTAGCGGGACCAAACAATGAGCAGTTCTTC.